This T cell receptor (beta chain) is from a study of blood T cell repertoires in COVID-19. Trimming cost V 3 bases and J 4 bases, with 7 bases left between them. CDR3 length equals 13 residues. Germline V gene sequence: CDR1 SGHDN, CDR2 FVKESK. Clones were sequenced by immunoSEQ multiplex PCR, and TCRdb holds only the in-frame ones, with some missing. This sample carries some 150,000 clones, 65% to 90% of them seen once, and the ten largest clones take around 3.5%. J is TRBJ1-5 and V is TRBV14; a possible D gene is TRBD1 (6 bases). The clonotype was recovered from a man between 65 and 79 years old with acute or convalescent COVID-19. The sequencing input was peripheral blood. CDR3 protein: CASSQQGNQPQHF. The CDR3 nucleotides are TGTGCCAGCAGCCAGCAGGGGAATCAGCCCCAGCATTTT.